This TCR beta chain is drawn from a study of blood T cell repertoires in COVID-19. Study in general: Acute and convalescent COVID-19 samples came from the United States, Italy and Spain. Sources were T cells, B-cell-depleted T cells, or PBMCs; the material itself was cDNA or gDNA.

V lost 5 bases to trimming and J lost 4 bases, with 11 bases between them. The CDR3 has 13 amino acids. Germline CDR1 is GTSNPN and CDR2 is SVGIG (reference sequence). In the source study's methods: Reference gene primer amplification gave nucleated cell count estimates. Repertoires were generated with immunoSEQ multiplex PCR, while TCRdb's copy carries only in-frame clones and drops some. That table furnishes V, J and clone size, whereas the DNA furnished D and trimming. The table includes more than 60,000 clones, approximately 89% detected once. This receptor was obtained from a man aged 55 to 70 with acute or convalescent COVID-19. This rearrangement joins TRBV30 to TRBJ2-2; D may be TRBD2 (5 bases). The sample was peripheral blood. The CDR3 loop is CAWARVLTGELFF. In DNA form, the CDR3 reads TGTGCCTGGGCGCGGGTTCTCACCGGGGAGCTGTTTTTT.